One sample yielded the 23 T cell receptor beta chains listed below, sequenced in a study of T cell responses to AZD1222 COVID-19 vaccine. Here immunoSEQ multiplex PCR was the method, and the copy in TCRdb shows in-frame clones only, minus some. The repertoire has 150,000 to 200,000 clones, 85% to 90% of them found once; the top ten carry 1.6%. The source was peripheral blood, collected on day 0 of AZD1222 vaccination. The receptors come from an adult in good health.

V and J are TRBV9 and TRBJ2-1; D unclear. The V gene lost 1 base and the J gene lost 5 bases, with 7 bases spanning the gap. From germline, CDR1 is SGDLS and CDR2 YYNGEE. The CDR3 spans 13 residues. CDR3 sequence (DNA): TGTGCCAGCAGCGTAACATGGAACAATGAGCAGTTCTTC. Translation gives CASSVTWNNEQFF.

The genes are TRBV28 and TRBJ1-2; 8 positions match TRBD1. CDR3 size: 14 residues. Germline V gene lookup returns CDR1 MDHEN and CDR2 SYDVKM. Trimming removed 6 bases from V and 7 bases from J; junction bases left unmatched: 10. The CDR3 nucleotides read TGTGCCAGCAGGGCAGGGGGCCCCTCCAGTGGCTACACCTTC. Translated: CASRAGGPSSGYTF.

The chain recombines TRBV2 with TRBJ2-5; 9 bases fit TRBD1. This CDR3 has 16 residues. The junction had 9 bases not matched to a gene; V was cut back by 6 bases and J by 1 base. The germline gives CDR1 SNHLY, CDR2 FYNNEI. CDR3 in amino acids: CASRVGTGTFQETQYF. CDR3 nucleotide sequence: TGTGCCAGCAGGGTCGGGACAGGGACCTTCCAAGAGACCCAGTACTTC.

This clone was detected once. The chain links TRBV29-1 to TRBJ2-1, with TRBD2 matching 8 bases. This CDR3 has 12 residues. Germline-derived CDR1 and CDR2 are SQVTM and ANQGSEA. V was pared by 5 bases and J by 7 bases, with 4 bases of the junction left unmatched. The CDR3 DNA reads TGCAGCGTTTCGGGAGGGAGGAATGAGCAGTTCTTC. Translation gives CSVSGGRNEQFF.

The CDR3 DNA reads TGTGCCAGCAGTTTACACGGACAGGGCGTCTATGGCTACACCTTC. This codes for CASSLHGQGVYGYTF. The V and J genes are TRBV28 and TRBJ1-2, with 8 bases that match TRBD1. Germline V gene data show CDR1 as MDHEN and CDR2 as SYDVKM. V trimming: 2 bases; J trimming: 4 bases; junction bases outside the gene matches: 6. This CDR3 spans 15 amino acids.

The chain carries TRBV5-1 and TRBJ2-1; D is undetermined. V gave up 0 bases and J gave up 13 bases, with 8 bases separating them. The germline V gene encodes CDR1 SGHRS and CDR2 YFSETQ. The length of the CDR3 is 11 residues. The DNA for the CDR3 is TGCGCCAGCAGCTTGGGGGCAGAACAGTTCTTC. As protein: CASSLGAEQFF.

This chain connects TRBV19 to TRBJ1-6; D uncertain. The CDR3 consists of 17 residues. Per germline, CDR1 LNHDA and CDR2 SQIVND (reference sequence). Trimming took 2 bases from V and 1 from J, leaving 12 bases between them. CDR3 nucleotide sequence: TGTGCCAGTAGTATATTCGCCGGGAGTTCCTATAATTCACCCCTCCACTTT. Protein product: CASSIFAGSSYNSPLHF.

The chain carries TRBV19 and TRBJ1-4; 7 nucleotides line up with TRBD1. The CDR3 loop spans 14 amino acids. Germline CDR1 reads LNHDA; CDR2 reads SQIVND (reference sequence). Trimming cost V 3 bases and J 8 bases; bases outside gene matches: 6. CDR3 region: CASSMRGGGEKLFF. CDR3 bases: TGTGCCAGTAGTATGAGAGGGGGCGGCGAAAAACTGTTTTTT.

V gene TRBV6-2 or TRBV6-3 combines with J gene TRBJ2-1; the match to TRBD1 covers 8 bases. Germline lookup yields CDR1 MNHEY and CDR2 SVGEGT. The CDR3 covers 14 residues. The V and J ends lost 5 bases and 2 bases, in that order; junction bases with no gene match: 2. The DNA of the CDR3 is TGTGCCAGCAGTGGACAGGGCACCTACAATGAGCAGTTCTTC. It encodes CASSGQGTYNEQFF.

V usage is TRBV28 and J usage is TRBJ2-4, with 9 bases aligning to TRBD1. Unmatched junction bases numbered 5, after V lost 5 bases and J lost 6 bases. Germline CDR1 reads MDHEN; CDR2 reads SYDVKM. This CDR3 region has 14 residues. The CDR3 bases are TGTGCCAGCAGTCCCGGACAGGGGCGAAACATTCAGTACTTC. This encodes CASSPGQGRNIQYF.

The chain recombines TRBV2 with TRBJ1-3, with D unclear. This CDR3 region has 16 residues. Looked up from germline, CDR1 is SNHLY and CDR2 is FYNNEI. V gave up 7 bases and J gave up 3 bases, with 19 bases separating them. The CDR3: CASTYVGGSGGNTIYF. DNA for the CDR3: TGTGCCAGCACCTACGTCGGAGGGTCGGGTGGAAACACCATATATTTT. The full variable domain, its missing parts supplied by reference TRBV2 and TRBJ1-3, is EPEVTQTPSHQVTQMGQEVILRCVPISNHLYFYWYRQILGQKVEFLVSFYNNEISEKSEIFDDQFSVERPDGSNFTLKIRSTKLEDSAMYFCASTYVGGSGGNTIYFGEGSWLTVV.

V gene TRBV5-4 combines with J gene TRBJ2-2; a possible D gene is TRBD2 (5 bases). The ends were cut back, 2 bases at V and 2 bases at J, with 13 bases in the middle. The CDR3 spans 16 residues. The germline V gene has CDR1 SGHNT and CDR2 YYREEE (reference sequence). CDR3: CASSFDVGVNTGELFF. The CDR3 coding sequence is TGTGCCAGCAGCTTTGATGTCGGGGTAAACACCGGGGAGCTGTTTTTT.

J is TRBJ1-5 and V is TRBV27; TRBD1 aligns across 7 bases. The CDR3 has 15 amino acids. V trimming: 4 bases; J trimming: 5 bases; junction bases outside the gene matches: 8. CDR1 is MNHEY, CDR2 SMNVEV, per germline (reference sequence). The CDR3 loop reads CASSSRGTADQPQHF. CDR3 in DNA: TGTGCCAGCAGTTCCAGGGGGACAGCGGATCAGCCCCAGCATTTT.

The CDR3 reads CASTEAGLSVEQYF. CDR3 DNA sequence: TGTGCCAGCACGGAAGCGGGACTTTCGGTCGAGCAGTACTTC. The chain uses TRBV28 and TRBJ2-7, with 7 bases aligning to TRBD2. CDR1 is MDHEN, CDR2 SYDVKM, per germline. The V segment lost 7 bases and the J segment 6 bases; nucleotides outside the gene matches: 12. This CDR3 comprises 14 residues.

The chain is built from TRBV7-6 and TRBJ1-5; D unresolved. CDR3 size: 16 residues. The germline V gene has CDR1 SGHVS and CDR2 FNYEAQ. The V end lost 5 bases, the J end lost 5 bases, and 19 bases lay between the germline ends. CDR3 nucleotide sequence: TGTGCCAGCAGCCTCACAGCTTACAGTGGGGATCAGCCCCAGCATTTT. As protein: CASSLTAYSGDQPQHF.

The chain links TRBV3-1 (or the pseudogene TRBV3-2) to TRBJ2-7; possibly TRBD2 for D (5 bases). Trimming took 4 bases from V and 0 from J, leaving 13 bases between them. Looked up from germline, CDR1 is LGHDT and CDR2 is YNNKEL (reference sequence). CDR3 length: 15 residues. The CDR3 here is CASSRGKRNSYEQYF. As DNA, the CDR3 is TGTGCCAGCAGCCGTGGTAAGCGGAACTCCTACGAGCAGTACTTC.

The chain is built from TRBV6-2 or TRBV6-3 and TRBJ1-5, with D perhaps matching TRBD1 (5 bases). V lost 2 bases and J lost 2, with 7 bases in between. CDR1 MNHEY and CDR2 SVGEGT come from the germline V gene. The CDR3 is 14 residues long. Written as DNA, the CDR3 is TGTGCCAGCAGTTACGGGACCGGCAATCAGCCCCAGCATTTT. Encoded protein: CASSYGTGNQPQHF.

CDR3: CASSLGSRGSYEQYF. The CDR3 DNA reads TGCGCCAGCAGCTTAGGTTCCAGGGGGTCTTACGAGCAGTACTTC. J is TRBJ2-7 and V is TRBV5-1, with TRBD1 matching over 7 bases. Germline V gene lookup returns CDR1 SGHRS and CDR2 YFSETQ. V gave up 2 bases and J gave up 4 bases; unmatched junction bases: 9. The CDR3 is 15 residues long.

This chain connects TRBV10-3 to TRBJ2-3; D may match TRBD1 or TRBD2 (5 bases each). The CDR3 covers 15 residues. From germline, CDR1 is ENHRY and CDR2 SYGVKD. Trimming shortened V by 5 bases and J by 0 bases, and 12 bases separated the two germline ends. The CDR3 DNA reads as TGTGCCATCAGTTCAAGAGGGGATAGCACAGATACGCAGTATTTT. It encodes CAISSRGDSTDTQYF.

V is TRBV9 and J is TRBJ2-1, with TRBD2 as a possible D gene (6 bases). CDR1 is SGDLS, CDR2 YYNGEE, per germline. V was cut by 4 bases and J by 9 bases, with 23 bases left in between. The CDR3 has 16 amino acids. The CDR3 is CASSRGVVAVSGEQFF. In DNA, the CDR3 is TGTGCCAGCAGCCGTGGGGTGGTAGCGGTGTCTGGTGAGCAGTTCTTC. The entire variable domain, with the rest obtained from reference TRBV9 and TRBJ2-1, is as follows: DSGVTQTPKHLITATGQRVTLRCSPRSGDLSVYWYQQSLDQGLQFLIQYYNGEERAKGNILERFSAQQFPDLHSELNLSSLELGDSALYFCASSRGVVAVSGEQFFGPGTRLTVL.

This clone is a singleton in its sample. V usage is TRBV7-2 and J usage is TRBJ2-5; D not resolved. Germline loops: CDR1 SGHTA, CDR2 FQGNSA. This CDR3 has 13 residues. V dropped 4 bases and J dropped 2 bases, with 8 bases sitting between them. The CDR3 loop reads CASSWIGQETQYF. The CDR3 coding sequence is TGTGCCAGCAGCTGGATCGGGCAAGAGACCCAGTACTTC.

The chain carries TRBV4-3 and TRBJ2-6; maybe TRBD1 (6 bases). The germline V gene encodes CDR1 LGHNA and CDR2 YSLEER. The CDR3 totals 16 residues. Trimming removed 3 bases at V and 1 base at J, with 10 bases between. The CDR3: CASSQAGTSGANVLTF. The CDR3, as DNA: TGCGCCAGCAGCCAGGCAGGGACATCTGGGGCCAACGTCCTGACTTTC.

The CDR3 spells CASSPLAGVTTGELFF. Here the CDR3 DNA reads TGTGCCAGCAGCCCTCTAGCGGGAGTGACCACCGGGGAGCTGTTTTTT. The rearrangement uses TRBV14 and TRBJ2-2, with 10 positions matching TRBD2. The CDR3 totals 16 residues. The germline V gene encodes CDR1 SGHDN and CDR2 FVKESK. J lost 4 bases, V lost 4 bases, and 6 bases had no gene match.